The clone carrying this T cell receptor (beta chain) was picked up many times. Its antigen is still unknown. The entry originates in a study of T cell repertoires in cytomegalovirus infection. Study-level information: CMV infection and matching HLA type were both indicated by public TCR beta signatures. Findings of the study overall: Identification of carriers of CMV plus the relevant HLA was performed using cumulative public TCR beta family frequency.

TCRdb called the reads again in MiXCR, with one record for every CDR3 protein. The sample holds approximately 500,000 distinct CDR3 sequences, 10% to 12% seen once. The CDR3 totals 15 residues. Germline-derived CDR1 and CDR2 are MNHNS and SASEGT. The V gene end was trimmed by 4 bases and the J gene end by 4 bases; junction bases not matched to a gene: 5. The V and J genes are TRBV6-1 and TRBJ2-4; 9 bases agree with TRBD2. The receptor's source is a human donor in good health (CMV status not recorded). Some clones in this sample may be carry-over from other donors' samples. Sequencing was carried out using PBMCs. Here the CDR3 reads CASSVAGALKNIQYF. The CDR3 coding sequence is TGTGCCAGCAGTGTAGCGGGGGCCCTTAAAAACATTCAGTACTTC.